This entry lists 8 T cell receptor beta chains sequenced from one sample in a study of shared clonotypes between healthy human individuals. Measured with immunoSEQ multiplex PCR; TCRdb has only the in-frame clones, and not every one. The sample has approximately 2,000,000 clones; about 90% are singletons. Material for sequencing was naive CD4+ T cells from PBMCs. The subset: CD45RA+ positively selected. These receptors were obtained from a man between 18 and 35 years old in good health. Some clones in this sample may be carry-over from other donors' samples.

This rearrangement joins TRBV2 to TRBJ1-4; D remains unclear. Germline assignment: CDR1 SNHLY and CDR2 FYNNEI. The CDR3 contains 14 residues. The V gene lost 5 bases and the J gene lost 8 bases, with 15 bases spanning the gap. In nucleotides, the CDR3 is TGTGCCAGCAGTCCGACGCGAGGGAACGAAAAACTGTTTTTT. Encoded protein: CASSPTRGNEKLFF.

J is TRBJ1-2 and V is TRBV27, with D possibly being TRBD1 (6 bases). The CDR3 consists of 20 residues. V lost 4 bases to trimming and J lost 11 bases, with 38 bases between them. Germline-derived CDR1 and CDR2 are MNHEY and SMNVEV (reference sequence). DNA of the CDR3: TGTGCCAGCAGTTCACACCAGGGGCGACCCAACGGGGAGGTCGCGAGGGGGTACACCTTC. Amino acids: CASSSHQGRPNGEVARGYTF.

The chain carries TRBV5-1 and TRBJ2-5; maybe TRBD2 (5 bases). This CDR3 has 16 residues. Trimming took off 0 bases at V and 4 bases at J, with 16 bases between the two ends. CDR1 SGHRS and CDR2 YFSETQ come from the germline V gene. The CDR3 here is CASSLESGQRGETQYF. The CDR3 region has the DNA TGCGCCAGCAGCTTGGAATCGGGCCAACGGGGAGAGACCCAGTACTTC.

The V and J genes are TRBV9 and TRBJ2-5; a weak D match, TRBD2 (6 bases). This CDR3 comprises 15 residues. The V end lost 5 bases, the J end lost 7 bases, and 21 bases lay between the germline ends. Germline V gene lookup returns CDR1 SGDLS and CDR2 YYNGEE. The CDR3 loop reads CASSSQLGGVRTQYF. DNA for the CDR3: TGTGCCAGCAGTTCGCAACTGGGGGGAGTGCGGACCCAGTACTTC.

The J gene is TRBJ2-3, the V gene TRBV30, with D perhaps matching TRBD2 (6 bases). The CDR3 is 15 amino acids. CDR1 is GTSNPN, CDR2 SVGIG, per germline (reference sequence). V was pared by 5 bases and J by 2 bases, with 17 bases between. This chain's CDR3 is CAWLALTGDTDTQYF. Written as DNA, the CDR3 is TGTGCCTGGTTGGCCCTCACGGGGGACACAGATACGCAGTATTTT.

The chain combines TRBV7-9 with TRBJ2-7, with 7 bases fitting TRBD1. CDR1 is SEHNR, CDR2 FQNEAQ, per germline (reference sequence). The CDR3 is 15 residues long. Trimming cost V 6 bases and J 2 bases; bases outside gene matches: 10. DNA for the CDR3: TGTGCCAGCAGTTTGGACAGGTGGGCACCCTACGAGCAGTACTTC. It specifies CASSLDRWAPYEQYF.

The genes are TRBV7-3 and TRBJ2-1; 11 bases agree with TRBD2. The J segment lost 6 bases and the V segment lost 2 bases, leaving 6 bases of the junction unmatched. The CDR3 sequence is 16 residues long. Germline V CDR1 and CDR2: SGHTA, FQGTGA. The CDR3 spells CASSLLAGGRGNEQFF. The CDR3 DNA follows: TGTGCCAGCAGCTTATTAGCGGGAGGGCGGGGCAATGAGCAGTTCTTC.

DNA for the CDR3: TGTGCCAGCAGTTTATTCCGGGGGGGCGGGCAGTACTTC. The encoded protein is CASSLFRGGGQYF. The rearrangement links TRBV27 to TRBJ2-7, with TRBD2 matching 8 bases. CDR1 is MNHEY and CDR2 is SMNVEV in the germline V gene (reference sequence). After removal of 1 base from V and 9 bases from J, the junction contained 5 bases not matched to a gene. The CDR3 has 13 amino acids.